This entry lists 12 T cell receptor beta chains sequenced from one sample in a study of shared clonotypes between healthy human individuals. The method was immunoSEQ multiplex PCR; TCRdb's version includes in-frame clones alone and lacks a portion of them. The sample shows fewer than 1.6 million clones, about 98.5% of them seen only once. Material for sequencing was naive CD4+ T cells sorted from blood. Subset noted: CD45RA+ positively selected. The source of these receptors is a man aged 30 to 39 in good health.

This rearrangement joins TRBV27 to TRBJ1-4; 9 nucleotides agree with TRBD1. CDR1 and CDR2 from the germline V gene are MNHEY and SMNVEV (reference sequence). This CDR3 has 18 amino acids. The trim removed 0 bases at V and 4 bases at J, leaving 9 bases unmatched. This CDR3 is CASSLSQWTGEGNEKLFF. CDR3 bases: TGTGCCAGCAGTTTATCCCAGTGGACAGGGGAAGGTAATGAAAAACTGTTTTTT. Complete variable domain (other parts from reference TRBV27 and TRBJ1-4): EAQVTQNPRYLITVTGKKLTVTCSQNMNHEYMSWYRQDPGLGLRQIYYSMNVEVTDKGDVPEGYKVSRKEKRNFPLILESPSPNQTSLYFCASSLSQWTGEGNEKLFFGSGTQLSVL.

The chain employs TRBV7-2 and TRBJ2-1; TRBD2 aligns across 9 bases. CDR1 SGHTA and CDR2 FQGNSA come from the germline V gene. Losses at the gene ends were 5 bases for V and 6 bases for J; bases not matched to a gene: 8. This CDR3 is built from 15 residues. Written as DNA, the CDR3 is TGTGCCAGCAGCCCCCGGACTAGCGTGATCAATGAGCAGTTCTTC. It is translated as CASSPRTSVINEQFF.

As concerns this clone: This sample includes further DNA sequences coding for the same CDR3. The CDR3 region has the DNA TGTGCCAGCAGCCTCGGCCTCTCCACAGATACGCAGTATTTT. This encodes CASSLGLSTDTQYF. The V and J genes are TRBV7-9 and TRBJ2-3; no firm D call. The CDR3 totals 14 residues. Trimming pared 5 bases from V and 2 bases from J, leaving 11 bases between. Germline V gene data show CDR1 as SEHNR and CDR2 as FQNEAQ (reference sequence). The variable domain in full, completed from reference TRBV7-9 and TRBJ2-3, reads DTGVSQNPRHKITKRGQNVTFRCDPISEHNRLYWYRQTLGQGPEFLTYFQNEAQLEKSRLLSDRFSAERPKGSFSTLEIQRTEQGDSAMYLCASSLGLSTDTQYFGPGTRLTVL.

The gene calls are TRBV5-6 and TRBJ2-3; D gene ambiguous. Trimming took off 1 base at V and 7 bases at J, with 7 bases between the two ends. Germline V gene lookup returns CDR1 SGHDT and CDR2 YYEEEE. This CDR3 is built from 12 residues. The CDR3 is CASSLQEYTQYF. For the CDR3, the DNA is TGTGCCAGCAGCTTGCAGGAATATACGCAGTATTTT.

The rearrangement links TRBV11-3 to TRBJ2-1, with 8 bases identical to TRBD2. CDR1 and CDR2 (germline): SGHNT, YENEEA. Germline trimming cut 5 bases from V and 5 bases from J; bases unmatched to any gene: 11. The CDR3 is 16 residues long. This CDR3 is CASSPNPLAAHNEQFF. The CDR3 DNA reads as TGTGCCAGCAGCCCCAACCCACTAGCGGCCCACAATGAGCAGTTCTTC.

The CDR3 region is CASSIPGTGNEKLFF. In nucleotides, the CDR3 is TGTGCCAGTAGTATTCCGGGGACCGGGAATGAAAAACTGTTTTTT. This chain joins TRBV19 and TRBJ1-4, with D maybe TRBD1 (5 bases). The CDR3 is 15 amino acids. Trimming left V 3 bases short and J 5 bases short, with 13 bases between. Germline CDR1 reads LNHDA; CDR2 reads SQIVND (reference sequence).

This rearrangement joins TRBV14 to TRBJ2-7, with 7 bases identical to TRBD2. Germline V CDR1 and CDR2: SGHDN, FVKESK. The trim removed 3 bases at V and 6 bases at J, leaving 11 bases unmatched. CDR3 size: 15 residues. The CDR3 DNA reads as TGTGCCAGCAGCCAGGAAGCGGGAATCCTCCTCGAGCAGTACTTC. This sequence encodes CASSQEAGILLEQYF. Drawing the rest from reference TRBV14 and TRBJ2-7, the complete variable domain is EAGVTQFPSHSVIEKGQTVTLRCDPISGHDNLYWYRRVMGKEIKFLLHFVKESKQDESGMPNNRFLAERTGGTYSTLKVQPAELEDSGVYFCASSQEAGILLEQYFGPGTRLTVT.

The V gene is TRBV5-1, the J gene TRBJ2-7; possible D gene TRBD2, 6 bases. Germline loops: CDR1 SGHRS, CDR2 YFSETQ. V dropped 4 bases and J dropped 4 bases, with 15 bases sitting between them. CDR3 length equals 14 residues. CDR3 protein: CASSQVSGAYEQYF. The CDR3 DNA follows: TGCGCCAGCAGCCAGGTATCGGGAGCTTACGAGCAGTACTTC.

This clone came up once. The chain recombines TRBV9 with TRBJ1-2; possibly TRBD1 for D (5 bases). Per germline, CDR1 SGDLS and CDR2 YYNGEE. CDR3 size: 15 residues. Trimming removed 4 bases from V and 1 base from J, with 14 bases in between. The CDR3 spells CASSPKGTFNYGYTF. The CDR3 DNA is TGTGCCAGCAGCCCGAAAGGGACTTTTAACTATGGCTACACCTTC.

In the case of this clone: The junction does not match germline at one end; this may be a read error. The genes are TRBV28 and TRBJ2-7, with TRBD1 matching 7 bases. The CDR3 spans 15 residues. CDR1 is MDHEN, CDR2 SYDVKM, per germline. The CDR3 here is CASGTWGTVSNEQYF. The CDR3 DNA reads as TGTGCCAGCGGGACCTGGGGGACAGTCTCCAACGAGCAGTACTTC.

Worth noting for this clone: The same CDR3 also results from other DNA sequences found in this sample. The V call is TRBV7-2, the J call TRBJ2-5; D is unresolved. The CDR3 spans 12 residues. V dropped 2 bases and J dropped 4 bases, with 5 bases sitting between them. Germline-derived CDR1 and CDR2 are SGHTA and FQGNSA. The CDR3 DNA reads TGTGCCAGCAGCTTAATACGAGAGACCCAGTACTTC. Its translation: CASSLIRETQYF.

V and J are TRBV15 and TRBJ1-4, with a tentative D call TRBD1 (5 bases). V dropped 1 base and J dropped 8 bases, with 17 bases sitting between them. Germline loops: CDR1 LNHNV, CDR2 YYDKDF (reference sequence). The CDR3 covers 16 residues. In nucleotides, the CDR3 is TGTGCCACCAGCAGAGGCCCGGGGACGAAGGCCGAAAAACTGTTTTTT. It codes for CATSRGPGTKAEKLFF.